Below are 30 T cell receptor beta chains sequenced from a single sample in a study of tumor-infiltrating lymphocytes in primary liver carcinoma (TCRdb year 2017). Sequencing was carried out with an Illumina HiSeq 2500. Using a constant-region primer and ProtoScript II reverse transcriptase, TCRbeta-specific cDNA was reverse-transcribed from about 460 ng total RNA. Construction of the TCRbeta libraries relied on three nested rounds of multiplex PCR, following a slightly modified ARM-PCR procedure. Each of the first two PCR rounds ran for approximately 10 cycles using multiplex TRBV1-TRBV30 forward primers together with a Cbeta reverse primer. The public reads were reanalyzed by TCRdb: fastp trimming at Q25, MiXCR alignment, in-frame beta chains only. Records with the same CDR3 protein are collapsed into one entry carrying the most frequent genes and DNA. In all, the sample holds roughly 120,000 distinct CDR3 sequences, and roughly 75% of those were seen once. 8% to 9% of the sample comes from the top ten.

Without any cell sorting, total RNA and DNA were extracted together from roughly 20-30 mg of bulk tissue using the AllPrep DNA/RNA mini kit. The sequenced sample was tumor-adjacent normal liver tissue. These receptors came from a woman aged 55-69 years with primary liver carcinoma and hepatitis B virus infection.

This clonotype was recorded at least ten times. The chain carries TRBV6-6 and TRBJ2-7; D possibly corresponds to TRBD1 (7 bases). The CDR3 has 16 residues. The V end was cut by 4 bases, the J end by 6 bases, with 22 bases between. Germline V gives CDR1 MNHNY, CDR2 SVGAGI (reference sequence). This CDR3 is CASSSPMAGGSVEQYF. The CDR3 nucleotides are TGTGCCAGCAGTTCGCCCATGGCAGGGGGGAGTGTCGAGCAGTACTTC.

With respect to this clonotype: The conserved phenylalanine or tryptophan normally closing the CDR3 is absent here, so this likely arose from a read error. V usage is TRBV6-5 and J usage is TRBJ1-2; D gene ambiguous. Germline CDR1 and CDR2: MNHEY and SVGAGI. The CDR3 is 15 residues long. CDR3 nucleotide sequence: TGTGCCAGCAATTACTTCCCCCCTTCCTTCTATGGCTACACCCTC. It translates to CASNYFPPSFYGYTL.

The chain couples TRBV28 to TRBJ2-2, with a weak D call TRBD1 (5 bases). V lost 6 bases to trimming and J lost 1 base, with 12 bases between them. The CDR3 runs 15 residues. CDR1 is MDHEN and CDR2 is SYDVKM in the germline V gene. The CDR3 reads CASRPYGQNTGELFF. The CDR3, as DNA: TGTGCCAGCAGGCCCTACGGACAGAACACCGGGGAGCTGTTTTTT.

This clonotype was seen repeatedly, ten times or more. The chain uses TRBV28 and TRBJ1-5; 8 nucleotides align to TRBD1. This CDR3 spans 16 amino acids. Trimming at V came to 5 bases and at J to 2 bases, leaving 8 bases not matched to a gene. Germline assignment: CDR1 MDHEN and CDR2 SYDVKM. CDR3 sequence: CASSTTGVWGNQPQHF. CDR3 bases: TGTGCCAGCAGTACGACAGGGGTATGGGGCAATCAGCCCCAGCATTTT.

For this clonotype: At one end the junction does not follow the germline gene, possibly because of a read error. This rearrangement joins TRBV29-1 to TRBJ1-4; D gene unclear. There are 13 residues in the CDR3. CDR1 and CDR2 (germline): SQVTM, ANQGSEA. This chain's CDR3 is CNVERGSNKKLFF. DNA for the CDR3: TGCAACGTTGAACGGGGATCCAATAAAAAACTGTTTTTT.

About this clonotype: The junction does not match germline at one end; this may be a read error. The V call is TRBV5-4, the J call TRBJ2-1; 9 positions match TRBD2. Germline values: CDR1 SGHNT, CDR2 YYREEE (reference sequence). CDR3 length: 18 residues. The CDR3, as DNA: TGTGCCAGCAGCCGCGACGGACTTAGCGGGAGTGGCTACAATGGGCAGTTCTTC. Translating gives CASSRDGLSGSGYNGQFF.

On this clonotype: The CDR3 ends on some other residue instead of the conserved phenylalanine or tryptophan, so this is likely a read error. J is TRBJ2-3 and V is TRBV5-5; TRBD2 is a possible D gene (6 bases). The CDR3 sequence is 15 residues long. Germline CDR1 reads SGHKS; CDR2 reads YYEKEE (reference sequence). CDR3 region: CASSLAGGGTDTQYL. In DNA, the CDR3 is TGTGCCAGTAGCTTGGCCGGCGGGGGCACAGATACGCAGTATCTT.

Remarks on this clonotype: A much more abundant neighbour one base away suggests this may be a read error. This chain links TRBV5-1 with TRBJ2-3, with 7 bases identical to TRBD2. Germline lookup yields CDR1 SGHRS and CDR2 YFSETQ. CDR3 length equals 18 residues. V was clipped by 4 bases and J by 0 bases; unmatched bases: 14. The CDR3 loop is CASSLLARGPTSTDTQYF. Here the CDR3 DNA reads TGCGCCAGCAGCCTACTAGCGAGAGGGCCTACTAGCACAGATACGCAGTATTTT. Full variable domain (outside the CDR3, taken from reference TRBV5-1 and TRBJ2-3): KAGVTQTPRYLIKTRGQQVTLSCSPISGHRSVSWYQQTPGQGLQFLFEYFSETQRNKGNFPGRFSGRQFSNSRSEMNVSTLELGDSALYLCASSLLARGPTSTDTQYFGPGTRLTVL.

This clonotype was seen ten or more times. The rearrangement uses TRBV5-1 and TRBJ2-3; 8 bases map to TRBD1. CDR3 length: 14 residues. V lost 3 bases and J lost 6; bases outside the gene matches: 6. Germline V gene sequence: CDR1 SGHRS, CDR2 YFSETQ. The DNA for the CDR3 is TGCGCCAGCAGCTGGACAGGGCTTGACGATACGCAGTATTTT. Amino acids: CASSWTGLDDTQYF.

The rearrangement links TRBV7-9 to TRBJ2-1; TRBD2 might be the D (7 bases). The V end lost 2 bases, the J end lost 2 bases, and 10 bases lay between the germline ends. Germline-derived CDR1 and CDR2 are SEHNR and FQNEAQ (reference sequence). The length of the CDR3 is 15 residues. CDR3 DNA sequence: TGTGCCAGCAGCTTATGCGGGGGCACCTACAATGAGCAGTTCTTC. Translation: CASSLCGGTYNEQFF.

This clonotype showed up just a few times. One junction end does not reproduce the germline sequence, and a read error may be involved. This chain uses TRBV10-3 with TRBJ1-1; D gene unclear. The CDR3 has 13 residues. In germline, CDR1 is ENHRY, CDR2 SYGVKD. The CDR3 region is CAISDLPATKASF. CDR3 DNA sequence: TGTGCCATCAGTGATCTCCCCGCGACTAAAGCTTCCTTT.

The CDR3 region has the DNA TGTGCCAGCAGCTCAGGGTTAGCGGGACCCGGGGAGCTGTTTTTT. As protein: CASSSGLAGPGELFF. The rearrangement joins TRBV11-2 to TRBJ2-2, with 8 bases that match TRBD2. This CDR3 is built from 15 residues. CDR1 is SGHAT and CDR2 is FQNNGV in the germline V gene. Trimming cost V 4 bases and J 6 bases; bases outside gene matches: 7.

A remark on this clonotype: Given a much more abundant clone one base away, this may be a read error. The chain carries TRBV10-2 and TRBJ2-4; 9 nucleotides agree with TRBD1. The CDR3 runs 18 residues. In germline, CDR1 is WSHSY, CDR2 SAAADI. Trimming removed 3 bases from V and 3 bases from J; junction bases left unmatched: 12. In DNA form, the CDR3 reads TGCGCCAGCAGTGAAGGGACAGGGCGGGTAAAGGACAAAAACATTCAGTACTTC. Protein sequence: CASSEGTGRVKDKNIQYF.

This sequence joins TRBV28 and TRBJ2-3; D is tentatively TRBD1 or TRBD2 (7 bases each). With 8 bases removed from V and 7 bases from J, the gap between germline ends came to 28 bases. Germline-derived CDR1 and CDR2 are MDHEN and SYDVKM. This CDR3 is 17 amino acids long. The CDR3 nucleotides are TGTGCCAGCCCCCCAAGGGGGCAGGGAGGGAAAACAAATACGCAGTATTTT. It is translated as CASPPRGQGGKTNTQYF.

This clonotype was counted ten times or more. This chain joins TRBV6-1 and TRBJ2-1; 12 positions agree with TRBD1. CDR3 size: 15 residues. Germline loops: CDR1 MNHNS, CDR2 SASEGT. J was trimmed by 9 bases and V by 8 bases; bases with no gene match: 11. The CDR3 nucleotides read TGTGCCAGCCGAAATCCGGGACAGGGGGCGTCTGAGCAGTTCTTC. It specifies CASRNPGQGASEQFF.

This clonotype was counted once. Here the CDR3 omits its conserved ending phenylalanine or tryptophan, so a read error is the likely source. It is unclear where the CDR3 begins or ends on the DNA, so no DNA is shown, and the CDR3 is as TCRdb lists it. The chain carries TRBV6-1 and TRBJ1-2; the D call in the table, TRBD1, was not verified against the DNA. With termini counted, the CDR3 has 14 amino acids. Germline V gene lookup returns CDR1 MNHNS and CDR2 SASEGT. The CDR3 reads CASNENWTGEGYTL.

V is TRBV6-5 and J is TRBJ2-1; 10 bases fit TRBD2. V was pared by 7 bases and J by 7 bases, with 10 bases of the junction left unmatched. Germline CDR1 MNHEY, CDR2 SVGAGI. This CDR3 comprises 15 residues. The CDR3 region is CASKEAGGLENEQFF. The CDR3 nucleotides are TGTGCCAGCAAGGAAGCGGGAGGGTTAGAGAATGAGCAGTTCTTC.

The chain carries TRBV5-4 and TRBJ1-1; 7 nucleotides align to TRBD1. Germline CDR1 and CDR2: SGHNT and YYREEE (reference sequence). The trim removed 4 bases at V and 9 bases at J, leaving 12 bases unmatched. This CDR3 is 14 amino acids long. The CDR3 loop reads CASSPGQKNIKAFF. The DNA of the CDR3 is TGTGCCAGCAGCCCGGGACAGAAGAACATTAAAGCTTTCTTT.

The CDR3 protein is CASRTANSPLHF. As DNA, the CDR3 is TGTGCCAGCAGGACAGCGAATTCACCCCTCCACTTT. The chain is built from TRBV27 and TRBJ1-6, with a possible D match to TRBD1 (5 bases). CDR3 size: 12 residues. V shed 6 bases and J shed 7 bases, with 7 bases lying between them. Germline CDR1 is MNHEY and CDR2 is SMNVEV (reference sequence).

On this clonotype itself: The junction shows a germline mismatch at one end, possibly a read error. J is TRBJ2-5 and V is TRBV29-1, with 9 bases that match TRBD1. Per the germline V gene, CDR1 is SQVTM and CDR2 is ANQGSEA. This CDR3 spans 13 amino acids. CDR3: CSVVGQGRESQHF. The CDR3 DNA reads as TGCAGCGTTGTGGGACAGGGTCGGGAGAGCCAGCACTTC. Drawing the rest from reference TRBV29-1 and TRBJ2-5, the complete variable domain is SAVISQKPSRDICQRGTSLTIQCQVDSQVTMMFWYRQQPGQSLTLIATANQGSEATYESGFVIDKFPISRPNLTFSTLTVSNMSPEDSSIYLCSVVGQGRESQHFGPGTRLLVL.

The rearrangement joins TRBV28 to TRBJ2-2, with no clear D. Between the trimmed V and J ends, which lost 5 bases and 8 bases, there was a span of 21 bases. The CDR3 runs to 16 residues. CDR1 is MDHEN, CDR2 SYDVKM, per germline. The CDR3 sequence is CASSKPNVQSTGELFF. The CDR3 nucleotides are TGTGCCAGCAGTAAACCTAACGTACAGTCCACGGGGGAGCTGTTTTTT.

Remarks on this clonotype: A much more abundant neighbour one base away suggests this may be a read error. CDR3 loop: CASSLREHSGTQYF. The CDR3 DNA reads TGCGCCAGCAGCCTCCGGGAGCACAGCGGGACCCAGTACTTC. The V gene is TRBV5-1, the J gene TRBJ2-5; D may be TRBD2 (6 bases). The V and J ends lost 4 bases and 7 bases respectively, with 17 bases between them. The CDR3 consists of 14 residues. CDR1 and CDR2 (germline): SGHRS, YFSETQ.

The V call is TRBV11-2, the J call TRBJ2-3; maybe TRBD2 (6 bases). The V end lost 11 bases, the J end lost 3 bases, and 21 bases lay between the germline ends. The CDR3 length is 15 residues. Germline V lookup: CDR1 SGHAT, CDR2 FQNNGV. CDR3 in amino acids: CADSSFSTSTDTQYF. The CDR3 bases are TGTGCCGACAGCTCCTTCTCGACTAGTACAGATACGCAGTATTTT.

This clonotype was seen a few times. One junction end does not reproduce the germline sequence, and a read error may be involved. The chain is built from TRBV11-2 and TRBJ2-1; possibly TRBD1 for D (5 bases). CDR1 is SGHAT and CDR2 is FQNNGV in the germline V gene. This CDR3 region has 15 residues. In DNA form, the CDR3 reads TGTGCTAGCAACGTAGGCAAGACAGCCTACAATGAGCAGTTCTTC. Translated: CASNVGKTAYNEQFF.

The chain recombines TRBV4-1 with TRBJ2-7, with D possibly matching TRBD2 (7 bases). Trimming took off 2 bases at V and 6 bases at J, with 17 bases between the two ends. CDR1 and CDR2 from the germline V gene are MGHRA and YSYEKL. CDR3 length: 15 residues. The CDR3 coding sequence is TGCGCCAGCAGCCAATTCATGATAGGGGGGGGCGAGCAGTACTTC. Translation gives CASSQFMIGGGEQYF.

Here the CDR3 reads CATSGGTLYEQYF. The CDR3, as DNA: TGTGCCACCTCCGGGGGCACCCTTTACGAGCAGTACTTC. V gene TRBV18 combines with J gene TRBJ2-7; D possibly matches TRBD1 or TRBD2 (6 bases each). Germline CDR1 KGHSH, CDR2 LQKENI. The CDR3 runs 13 residues. V was shortened by 10 bases and J by 4 bases, with 17 bases between the two germline ends.

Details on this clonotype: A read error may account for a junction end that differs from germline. CDR3 sequence: CAGSWTSSAEQFF. The DNA for the CDR3 is TGTGCCGGCAGCTGGACTAGCAGTGCAGAGCAGTTCTTC. The V and J genes are TRBV11-2 and TRBJ2-1, with 8 bases identical to TRBD2. Germline V gives CDR1 SGHAT, CDR2 FQNNGV. This CDR3 has 13 amino acids.

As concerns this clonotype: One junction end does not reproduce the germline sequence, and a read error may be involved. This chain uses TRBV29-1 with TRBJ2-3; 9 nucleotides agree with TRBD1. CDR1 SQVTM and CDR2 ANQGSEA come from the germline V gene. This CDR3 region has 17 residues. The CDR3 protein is CSADGPGQGTSSDMQYF. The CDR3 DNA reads TGCAGTGCTGACGGGCCGGGACAGGGAACAAGCTCAGATATGCAGTATTTT.

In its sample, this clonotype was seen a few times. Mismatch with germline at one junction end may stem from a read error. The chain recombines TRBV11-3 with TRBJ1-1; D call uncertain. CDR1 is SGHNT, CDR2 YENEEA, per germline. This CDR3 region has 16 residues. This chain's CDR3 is CASSLVGEYRNSEAFF. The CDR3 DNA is TGTGCCAGTAGCTTAGTCGGGGAATACCGGAACTCTGAAGCCTTCTTT.

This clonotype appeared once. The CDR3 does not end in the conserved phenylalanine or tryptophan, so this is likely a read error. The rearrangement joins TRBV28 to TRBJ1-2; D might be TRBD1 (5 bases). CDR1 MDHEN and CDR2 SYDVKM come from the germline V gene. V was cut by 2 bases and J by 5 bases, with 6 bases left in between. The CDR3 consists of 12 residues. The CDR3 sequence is CASSLRGYGYTI. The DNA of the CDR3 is TGTGCCAGCAGTTTACGGGGGTATGGCTACACCATC.